This TCR beta chain was retrieved from a study of T cells in localized non-small cell lung cancer (dated by TCRdb to 2019 to 2021). With regard to the full study: The study examined T cell repertoires in hundreds of patients with early-stage NSCLC and compared tumors with uninvolved tumor-adjacent lungs. The cohort comprised some 220 treatment-naïve NSCLC patients with resected, localized lung tumors. A mean age of around 66 years was recorded for the NSCLC patients, of whom under 150 were male and some 99 were female.

A word on this clone: Its binding antigen is unknown. One base away there is no much larger clone; base qualities are not given.

The investigation overall reported the following: Because multi-region tumor sequencing was not done, intratumor heterogeneity could not be ruled out. Longer overall survival was associated with higher blood T cell density, whereas shorter survival was associated with higher adjacent-lung clonality. Since the design was exploratory, TCR variables were selected using unadjusted p-values with no false-discovery rate correction. Of the top 100 tumor clones, a median of approximately 60 were detected in paired uninvolved adjacent lung; 28 were also among that lung's top 100. Uninvolved tumor-adjacent lung showed the highest T cell clonality, higher than tumor, which suggests more focused antigenic responses in the uninvolved tumor-adjacent lung.

At diagnosis, peripheral blood, uninvolved tumor-adjacent lung and tumor were collected and were preserved as a mix of fresh-frozen and FFPE material. For TCR repertoire profiling, blood samples were analyzed as peripheral blood mononuclear cells. The immunoSEQ Assay was used to sequence TCR beta CDR3 regions from DNA. The authors' pipeline ran thus. T cell density was computed as TCR beta template counts normalized to usable DNA estimated by amplifying housekeeping genes. Richness was estimated using the preseqR package, with extrapolation to 400,000 templates for PBMC samples and to 120,000 templates for tissue samples. Clonality was taken to be one minus Pielou's evenness. Tissue-enriched TCRs were identified by differential abundance testing using productive amino-acid clonotypes, minimum total count 5 and alpha 0.1. The Jaccard Index and the Morisita Overlap Index were used to measure how much the repertoires overlapped between compartments. GLIPH grouped TCR beta CDR3s together with public tetramer-defined viral CDR3s, and a viral motif had to include at least three viral sequences and show V-gene enrichment. TCRdb re-hosts the immuneACCESS table, in-frame sequences only. Its copies lack some clones; in the studies checked, an unresolved V gene accounts for under half of them, and the cause for the rest is not known. V and J calls and clone size are copied from that table; D and trimming were computed from the DNA. In all, the sample holds over 55,000 clones, and roughly 90% of those were seen once. Nearly 2% of the sample belongs to the ten largest clones.

The V and J ends are trimmed by 0 bases and 5 bases, leaving 12 bases between them. The CDR3 covers 15 residues, taking in both the cysteine and the phenylalanine. The only DNA kept is the CDR3, 45 bases in frame from the first base. Sequences SGHDN (CDR1) and FVKESK (CDR2) are obtained from the germline V gene. Sequences were derived from peripheral blood, sampled before any cancer treatment. This receptor was obtained from a woman aged 40-70 years with stage I lung adenocarcinoma. The sequence links TRBV14 to TRBJ2-3; the D gene cannot be named for sure. The DNA reads as follows: TGTGCCAGCAGCCAAGAAGAAGTTGGTCGAGATACGCAGTATTTT. It translates to CASSQEEVGRDTQYF.